Listed here are 6 T cell receptor beta chains from one sample, sequenced in a study of shared clonotypes between healthy human individuals (dated by TCRdb to about 2020). The library was obtained by the immunoSEQ multiplex PCR assay. Held by TCRdb, this immuneACCESS table contains in-frame sequences only and omits some clones. Under half of the omission traces to an unresolved V gene where checked; the cause of the rest is unknown. Here the sample has some 1 million clones; about three quarters occur a single time. In total, the top ten clones hold approximately 1.3% of the sample. The sequenced sample consisted of memory CD4+ T cells sorted from blood. In the paper's terms, the cell subset or site label means: CD45RA-negative fraction. The receptors derive from a man between 18 and 35 years old in good health.

The table lists this clone with a few counts. The same CDR3 is also encoded by other DNA sequences in this sample. This chain connects TRBV29-1 to TRBJ1-1, with TRBD1 matching over 7 bases. Germline CDR1 SQVTM, CDR2 ANQGSEA. V lost 6 bases, J lost 2 bases, and 6 bases stayed unmatched. The CDR3 runs 13 residues. As DNA, the CDR3 is TGCAGCGTGGTGGGACAGCCTAACACTGAAGCTTTCTTT. This translates into CSVVGQPNTEAFF.

The gene calls are TRBV2 and TRBJ1-1; D unclear. The V gene lost 7 bases and the J gene lost 1 base, with 19 bases spanning the gap. This CDR3 spans 16 amino acids. Germline CDR1 reads SNHLY; CDR2 reads FYNNEI. The CDR3 loop reads CASTNDRPQSNTEAFF. CDR3 bases: TGTGCCAGCACTAACGACCGCCCACAGTCGAACACTGAAGCTTTCTTT.

The genes are TRBV29-1 and TRBJ1-1, with D possibly matching TRBD1 (6 bases). The germline V gene encodes CDR1 SQVTM and CDR2 ANQGSEA. Trimming took off 2 bases at V and 1 base at J, with 26 bases between the two ends. The CDR3 totals 19 residues. The CDR3 region is CSVEPRGGGRIGGNTEAFF. CDR3 bases: TGCAGCGTTGAACCCAGGGGCGGGGGGCGCATCGGCGGGAACACTGAAGCTTTCTTT.

This rearrangement joins TRBV27 to TRBJ2-7; D is perhaps TRBD1 or TRBD2 (5 bases each). Germline CDR1 reads MNHEY; CDR2 reads SMNVEV (reference sequence). Trimming removed 8 bases from V and 3 bases from J, with 20 bases in between. The CDR3 loop spans 15 amino acids. CDR3 protein: CASGPGTVSSYEQYF. The CDR3 bases are TGTGCCAGCGGTCCGGGGACGGTTTCGAGCTACGAGCAGTACTTC.

For the CDR3, the DNA is TGTGCCAGAAGCTTGGCGCAGGGCTCACCCCTCCACTTT. It encodes CARSLAQGSPLHF. The gene calls are TRBV5-3 and TRBJ1-6; D perhaps matches TRBD1 (5 bases). Being an ORF, TRBV5-3 has a function that is uncertain. This CDR3 is built from 13 residues. Trimming shortened V by 0 bases and J by 10 bases, and 8 bases separated the two germline ends.

This sequence joins TRBV6-1 and TRBJ2-3, with D unclear. Per germline, CDR1 MNHNS and CDR2 SASEGT. This CDR3 has 12 residues. V dropped 4 bases and J dropped 5 bases, with 7 bases sitting between them. The chain's CDR3 is CASSVEGDTQYF. In DNA, the CDR3 is TGTGCCAGCAGTGTTGAAGGAGATACGCAGTATTTT.